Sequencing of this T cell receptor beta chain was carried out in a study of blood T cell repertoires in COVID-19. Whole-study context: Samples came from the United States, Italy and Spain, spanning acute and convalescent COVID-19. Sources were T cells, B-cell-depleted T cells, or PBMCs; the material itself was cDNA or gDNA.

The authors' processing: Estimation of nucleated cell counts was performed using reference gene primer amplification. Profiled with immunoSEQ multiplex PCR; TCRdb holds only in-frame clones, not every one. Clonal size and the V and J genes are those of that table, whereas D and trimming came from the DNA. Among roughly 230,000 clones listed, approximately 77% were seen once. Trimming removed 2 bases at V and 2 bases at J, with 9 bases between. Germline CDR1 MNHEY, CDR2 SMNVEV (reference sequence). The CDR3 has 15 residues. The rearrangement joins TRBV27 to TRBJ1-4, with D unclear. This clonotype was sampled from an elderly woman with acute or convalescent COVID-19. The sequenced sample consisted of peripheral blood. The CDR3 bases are TGTGCCAGCAGTTTACTGGCGGGCACTAATGAAAAACTGTTTTTT. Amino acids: CASSLLAGTNEKLFF.